Presented here are 4 T cell receptor beta chains from one specimen sequenced in a study of OX40 agonist ivuxolimab in advanced cancers. Receptor libraries were prepared by the immunoSEQ multiplex PCR assay. Imported from immuneACCESS, the table was reduced by TCRdb to in-frame sequences with V and J called. These copies leave out some clones; in studies compared against another copy, an unresolved V gene accounts for under half, and the cause of the remainder is not known. The sample profile shows some 50,000 clones; approximately 75% of them were found once. The biggest ten clones account for about 0.73% of the sample. Sample: CD4+ or CD8+ T cells sorted from blood, taken in a trial of the OX40 agonist ivuxolimab. The receptor source for this set is an adult with an advanced solid tumor such as melanoma, head and neck, liver or kidney cancer.

This clone was seen a handful of times. The chain uses TRBV10-3 and TRBJ2-3; D unresolved. Germline-derived CDR1 and CDR2 are ENHRY and SYGVKD. The CDR3 covers 15 residues. V lost 0 bases and J 2 bases, leaving 9 bases between the germline ends. CDR3 sequence reads: CAISESWSATDTQYF. The CDR3 DNA follows: TGTGCCATCAGTGAGTCTTGGTCTGCCACAGATACGCAGTATTTT.

The genes are TRBV19 and TRBJ1-5; D remains ambiguous. The CDR3 extends over 15 amino acids. The V and J ends lost 4 bases and 5 bases respectively, with 15 bases between them. Per germline, CDR1 LNHDA and CDR2 SQIVND (reference sequence). CDR3 residues: CASSSRKGGYQPQHF. CDR3 nucleotide sequence: TGTGCCAGTAGTAGTCGGAAGGGAGGATATCAGCCCCAGCATTTT.

The chain couples TRBV19 to TRBJ2-7; 9 nucleotides agree with TRBD1. Germline-derived CDR1 and CDR2 are LNHDA and SQIVND (reference sequence). V lost 6 bases, J lost 6 bases, and 9 bases stayed unmatched. The CDR3 consists of 14 residues. The CDR3 coding sequence is TGTGCCAGTAGGGCAGGGACAGGGAGGTTCGAGCAGTACTTC. Amino acid sequence: CASRAGTGRFEQYF. Combining the CDR3 with reference TRBV19 and TRBJ2-7 gives the whole variable domain DGGITQSPKYLFRKEGQNVTLSCEQNLNHDAMYWYRQDPGQGLRLIYYSQIVNDFQKGDIAEGYSVSREKKESFPLTVTSAQKNPTAFYLCASRAGTGRFEQYFGPGTRLTVT.

CDR3 residues: CASSRDRVDYEQYF. As DNA, the CDR3 is TGTGCCAGTAGTAGAGACAGGGTGGACTACGAGCAGTACTTC. The chain employs TRBV19 and TRBJ2-7; 7 positions match TRBD1. J gave up 3 bases and V 4 bases, and 6 bases lay outside the gene matches. The CDR3 length is 14 residues. Per germline, CDR1 LNHDA and CDR2 SQIVND (reference sequence).